This entry lists 23 T cell receptor beta chains sequenced from one sample in a study of OX40 agonist ivuxolimab in advanced cancers. Only in-frame clones appear in the TCRdb table, and some are missing; sequencing was by immunoSEQ multiplex PCR. Of about 90,000 clones listed, 91% were seen once; the top ten hold under 2%. The sample here was CD4+ or CD8+ T cells sorted from blood, taken in a trial of the OX40 agonist ivuxolimab. The receptors here all came from an adult with an advanced solid tumor such as melanoma, head and neck, liver or kidney cancer.

The chain uses TRBV7-2 and TRBJ2-5, with 8 bases lining up with TRBD2. This CDR3 comprises 16 residues. Trimming removed 3 bases from V and 2 bases from J; junction bases left unmatched: 8. The germline V gene encodes CDR1 SGHTA and CDR2 FQGNSA. CDR3 region: CASSFFPTSGQETQYF. In nucleotides, the CDR3 is TGTGCCAGCAGCTTCTTTCCAACTAGCGGACAAGAGACCCAGTACTTC. Variable domain in full (rest from reference TRBV7-2 and TRBJ2-5): GAGVSQSPSNKVTEKGKDVELRCDPISGHTALYWYRQSLGQGLEFLIYFQGNSAPDKSGLPSDRFSAERTGGSVSTLTIQRTQQEDSAVYLCASSFFPTSGQETQYFGPGTRLLVL.

This chain joins TRBV27 and TRBJ1-5; unclear D gene. The CDR3 extends over 16 amino acids. Trimming removed 2 bases from V and 5 bases from J, with 16 bases in between. Germline V gene data show CDR1 as MNHEY and CDR2 as SMNVEV (reference sequence). In DNA, the CDR3 is TGTGCCAGCAGTTTAATTGGCAGTCGCCTGGATCAGCCCCAGCATTTT. Translation: CASSLIGSRLDQPQHF.

This clone came up a few times. This chain connects TRBV4-3 to TRBJ1-2, with D perhaps matching TRBD1 (6 bases). Trimming took 3 bases from V and 8 from J, leaving 13 bases between them. CDR3 length equals 13 residues. Germline V CDR1 and CDR2: LGHNA, YSLEER. In nucleotides, the CDR3 is TGCGCCAGCAGCCAGGGCACAGGGCAAGGCTACACCTTC. Its translation: CASSQGTGQGYTF.

A few counts support this clone. The chain combines TRBV7-9 with TRBJ1-1, with D unresolved. Trimming took off 3 bases at V and 0 bases at J, with 8 bases between the two ends. The germline CDR1 and CDR2 sequences are SEHNR and FQNEAQ (reference sequence). The CDR3 spans 14 residues. Here the CDR3 reads CASSLYAMNTEAFF. In DNA, the CDR3 is TGTGCCAGCAGCTTGTACGCCATGAACACTGAAGCTTTCTTT.

V is TRBV30 and J is TRBJ1-5; a weak D match, TRBD1 (6 bases). The CDR3 sequence is 13 residues long. Germline V gene lookup returns CDR1 GTSNPN and CDR2 SVGIG (reference sequence). Trimming left V 1 base short and J 3 bases short, with 7 bases between. The CDR3 DNA is TGTGCCTGGAGTGGGACAGTCAATCAGCCCCAGCATTTT. Amino acids: CAWSGTVNQPQHF.

The chain couples TRBV6-1 to TRBJ1-4, with unresolved D. This CDR3 is built from 13 residues. The V gene lost 8 bases and the J gene lost 3 bases, with 10 bases spanning the gap. The germline CDR1 and CDR2 sequences are MNHNS and SASEGT. CDR3 sequence: CASAGVSNEKLFF. In nucleotides, the CDR3 is TGTGCCAGCGCTGGGGTATCTAATGAAAAACTGTTTTTT.

V gene TRBV5-5 combines with J gene TRBJ1-2; D is unclear. The V gene's germline CDR1 is SGHKS and CDR2 YYEKEE (reference sequence). The V end lost 0 bases, the J end lost 6 bases, and 15 bases lay between the germline ends. The CDR3 is 15 residues long. CDR3 amino acids: CASSLAGWLVNGYTF. The CDR3 bases are TGTGCCAGCAGCTTGGCAGGATGGCTCGTGAATGGCTACACCTTC. The full variable domain, with the rest looked up from reference TRBV5-5 and TRBJ1-2, is DAGVTQSPTHLIKTRGQQVTLRCSPISGHKSVSWYQQVLGQGPQFIFQYYEKEERGRGNFPDRFSARQFPNYSSELNVNALLLGDSALYLCASSLAGWLVNGYTFGSGTRLTVV.

CDR3 residues: CASSSQGGAGANVLTF. The CDR3 DNA reads as TGTGCCAGCAGCTCCCAGGGGGGGGCCGGGGCCAACGTCCTGACTTTC. The rearrangement joins TRBV28 to TRBJ2-6, with D perhaps TRBD1 or TRBD2 (7 bases each). Trimming removed 6 bases at V and 4 bases at J, with 16 bases between. Looked up from germline, CDR1 is MDHEN and CDR2 is SYDVKM. CDR3 length: 16 amino acids.

The rearrangement uses TRBV6-5 and TRBJ2-7; D not certain. V lost 0 bases, J lost 2 bases, and 8 bases lay in between. This CDR3 contains 14 residues. Germline values: CDR1 MNHEY, CDR2 SVGAGI. This CDR3 is CASSYSRVPYEQYF. The CDR3 region has the DNA TGTGCCAGCAGTTACTCCCGGGTTCCCTACGAGCAGTACTTC.

This clone was observed once. V usage is TRBV7-8 and J usage is TRBJ1-4; possible D gene TRBD1, 5 bases. Germline V gives CDR1 SGHVS, CDR2 FQNEAQ. The CDR3 contains 13 residues. Trimming took off 5 bases at V and 7 bases at J, with 11 bases between the two ends. CDR3 residues: CASSEGRGEKLFF. The DNA for the CDR3 is TGTGCCAGCAGCGAGGGGCGCGGTGAAAAACTGTTTTTT.

This clone was recorded once. This rearrangement joins TRBV7-2 to TRBJ1-1; D gene uncertain. CDR1 is SGHTA and CDR2 is FQGNSA in the germline V gene. V gave up 5 bases and J gave up 4 bases, with 14 bases separating them. The CDR3 covers 14 residues. The CDR3 nucleotides are TGTGCCAGCAGCGTTCGCCTGGGAGGCACTGAAGCTTTCTTT. Translating it yields CASSVRLGGTEAFF.

The chain recombines TRBV19 with TRBJ1-5, with 9 bases that match TRBD1. From germline, CDR1 is LNHDA and CDR2 SQIVND (reference sequence). V dropped 3 bases and J dropped 0; count of bases not matched to a gene: 12. The CDR3 contains 19 residues. The CDR3 region is CASSIPPGQGSPSNQPQHF. The CDR3 DNA follows: TGTGCCAGTAGTATCCCCCCGGGACAGGGATCCCCTAGCAATCAGCCCCAGCATTTT.

The chain employs TRBV11-2 and TRBJ1-5, with D uncertain. Germline values: CDR1 SGHAT, CDR2 FQNNGV. This CDR3 comprises 15 residues. V gave up 6 bases and J gave up 2 bases, with 14 bases separating them. The chain's CDR3 is CASRCRALGNQPQHF. DNA of the CDR3: TGTGCCAGCAGGTGCCGGGCCTTAGGCAATCAGCCCCAGCATTTT.

This chain connects TRBV10-3 to TRBJ1-2, with D unclear. The germline CDR1 and CDR2 sequences are ENHRY and SYGVKD. V dropped 8 bases and J dropped 2 bases, with 21 bases sitting between them. The CDR3 has 16 residues. Written as DNA, the CDR3 is TGTGCCATCTGGACCCCGGGGTCCCGCTCGAACTATGGCTACACCTTC. The encoded protein is CAIWTPGSRSNYGYTF.

V is TRBV5-8 and J is TRBJ2-5; D may be TRBD2 (6 bases). This CDR3 spans 13 amino acids. Between the trimmed V and J ends, which lost 0 bases and 3 bases, there was a span of 6 bases. CDR1 and CDR2 from the germline V gene are SGHTS and YDEGEE. The CDR3 here is CASSLGLEETQYF. The CDR3 DNA sequence: TGTGCCAGCAGCTTGGGACTAGAAGAGACCCAGTACTTC.

V gene TRBV29-1 combines with J gene TRBJ1-6, with no clear D. Germline values: CDR1 SQVTM, CDR2 ANQGSEA. The V end lost 4 bases, the J end lost 5 bases, and 9 bases lay between the germline ends. This CDR3 spans 13 amino acids. The CDR3 loop is CSVVPINNSPLHF. CDR3 nucleotide sequence: TGCAGCGTTGTACCGATAAATAATTCACCCCTCCACTTT.

V and J are TRBV5-5 and TRBJ2-7; either TRBD1 or TRBD2 may supply D (5 bases each). This CDR3 is built from 13 residues. CDR1 SGHKS and CDR2 YYEKEE come from the germline V gene (reference sequence). The V end lost 4 bases, the J end lost 3 bases, and 11 bases lay between the germline ends. The CDR3 coding sequence is TGTGCCAGCAGCCGTGAGGGGAACTACGAGCAGTACTTC. Amino acid sequence: CASSREGNYEQYF.

The V and J genes are TRBV6-5 and TRBJ2-3; the D is unclear. Germline V CDR1 and CDR2: MNHEY, SVGAGI. This CDR3 has 13 amino acids. V lost 5 bases to trimming and J lost 2 bases, with 8 bases between them. The CDR3 DNA is TGTGCCAGCAGTGGGCTCACCACAGATACGCAGTATTTT. Translated: CASSGLTTDTQYF.

The chain carries TRBV29-1 and TRBJ2-3; D is possibly TRBD1 (5 bases). The CDR3 contains 12 residues. Germline loops: CDR1 SQVTM, CDR2 ANQGSEA. V gave up 4 bases and J gave up 7 bases, with 12 bases separating them. The CDR3, as DNA: TGCAGCGTTGCCCCTGGGGCGAATACGCAGTATTTT. Its protein product is CSVAPGANTQYF.

V usage is TRBV7-9 and J usage is TRBJ2-1, with no clear D. CDR1 is SEHNR, CDR2 FQNEAQ, per germline (reference sequence). This CDR3 is 13 amino acids long. Trimming cost V 7 bases and J 6 bases, with 13 bases left between them. CDR3: CASTRDNVNEQFF. The CDR3 DNA sequence: TGTGCCAGCACCCGCGACAATGTCAATGAGCAGTTCTTC. Full variable domain (remainder filled in from reference TRBV7-9 and TRBJ2-1): DTGVSQNPRHKITKRGQNVTFRCDPISEHNRLYWYRQTLGQGPEFLTYFQNEAQLEKSRLLSDRFSAERPKGSFSTLEIQRTEQGDSAMYLCASTRDNVNEQFFGPGTRLTVL.

The gene calls are TRBV7-2 and TRBJ2-1; no reliable D call. The CDR3 sequence is 15 residues long. The V gene lost 1 base and the J gene lost 0 bases, with 7 bases spanning the gap. From germline, CDR1 is SGHTA and CDR2 FQGNSA. CDR3 sequence: CASSLGASSYNEQFF. The DNA for the CDR3 is TGTGCCAGCAGCTTAGGGGCAAGCTCCTACAATGAGCAGTTCTTC.

The rearrangement links TRBV18 to TRBJ2-7; no definite D call. Germline-derived CDR1 and CDR2 are KGHSH and LQKENI. V was clipped by 3 bases and J by 1 base, with 10 bases between them. The CDR3 has 14 amino acids. CDR3 sequence: CASSPYGRSYEQYF. The CDR3 nucleotides read TGTGCCAGCTCACCCTACGGGCGATCCTACGAGCAGTACTTC.

This chain links TRBV10-3 with TRBJ2-7; D may match TRBD1 or TRBD2 (5 bases each). The CDR3 is 14 residues long. Trimming took off 0 bases at V and 5 bases at J, with 11 bases between the two ends. From germline, CDR1 is ENHRY and CDR2 SYGVKD. The CDR3 region has the DNA TGTGCCATCAGTGAGTCGTTCAGGGAGCACGAGCAGTACTTC. Its translation: CAISESFREHEQYF.